This TCR beta chain was retrieved from a study of blood T cell repertoires in COVID-19. Background on the study: Samples representing acute and convalescent COVID-19 were sourced from the United States, Italy and Spain. T cells, B-cell-depleted T cells, or PBMCs provided the cDNA or gDNA that served as material.

The CDR3 loop spans 16 amino acids. V lost 0 bases and J lost 0, with 11 bases in between. The germline V gene has CDR1 SGHRS and CDR2 YFSETQ. In its sample, this clone was seen a few times. Seattle researchers signed up patients amid active infection and tracked them longitudinally. The authors' processing: For nucleated cells, counts were estimated from reference gene primer amplification. The table came from immunoSEQ multiplex PCR; TCRdb's copy has only in-frame clones and leaves some out. V, J and clone size derive from that table, while D and trimming were established from the DNA sequence. The data show roughly 380,000 clones, with over 85% seen just once and approximately 4.1% held by the top ten.

The source material was peripheral blood. This TCR was sampled from a woman aged 60-75 years with COVID-19, enrolled during active disease. The chain joins TRBV5-1 to TRBJ2-3, with D unresolved. This chain's CDR3 is CASSLVSSRSTDTQYF. The CDR3 DNA is TGCGCCAGCAGCTTGGTCAGTTCCCGAAGCACAGATACGCAGTATTTT.